This TCR beta chain was observed in a study of blood T cell repertoires in COVID-19. Across the study: Samples came from the United States, Italy and Spain, spanning acute and convalescent COVID-19. T cells, B-cell-depleted T cells, or PBMCs supplied cDNA or gDNA.

Profiled with immunoSEQ multiplex PCR; TCRdb holds only in-frame clones, not every one. The sample contains around 150,000 clones, about 92% of which appear only once. This CDR3 has 16 amino acids. Trimming cost V 4 bases and J 0 bases, with 13 bases left between them. CDR1 and CDR2 (germline): SGHTA, FQGNSA. The source material was peripheral blood. This sequence joins TRBV7-2 and TRBJ2-1; D is ambiguous. This sequence was found in a man aged 30 to 39 with COVID-19, enrolled during active disease. The CDR3 region is CASSYPPTSSYNEQFF. CDR3 bases: TGTGCCAGCAGCTACCCACCCACCAGCTCCTACAATGAGCAGTTCTTC.